This entry features one T cell receptor beta chain sequence. This sample was included in a study of shared T cell receptors in the human thymus. This table comes from immunoSEQ multiplex PCR, and its TCRdb copy is limited to in-frame clones, with some not included. The sample holds 550,000 to 800,000 clones, approximately 85% seen once. These same records also appear under a second study, on human thymus T cells. That work adds: An apparent bias in V and J gene usage was seen in thymic and blood repertoires.

Sequencing was performed on thymocytes. The source of this sequence is a girl in the first two years of life with a congenital heart defect.

CDR3 region: CAISEHRGLVGSNQPQHF. CDR3 nucleotide sequence: TGTGCCATCAGTGAACACAGGGGGTTGGTCGGTAGCAATCAGCCCCAGCATTTT. The genes are TRBV10-3 and TRBJ1-5; 8 bases are a match to TRBD1. This CDR3 is 18 amino acids long. With V trimmed by 3 bases and J by 0 bases, 10 bases remained unmatched. Germline V CDR1 and CDR2: ENHRY, SYGVKD.